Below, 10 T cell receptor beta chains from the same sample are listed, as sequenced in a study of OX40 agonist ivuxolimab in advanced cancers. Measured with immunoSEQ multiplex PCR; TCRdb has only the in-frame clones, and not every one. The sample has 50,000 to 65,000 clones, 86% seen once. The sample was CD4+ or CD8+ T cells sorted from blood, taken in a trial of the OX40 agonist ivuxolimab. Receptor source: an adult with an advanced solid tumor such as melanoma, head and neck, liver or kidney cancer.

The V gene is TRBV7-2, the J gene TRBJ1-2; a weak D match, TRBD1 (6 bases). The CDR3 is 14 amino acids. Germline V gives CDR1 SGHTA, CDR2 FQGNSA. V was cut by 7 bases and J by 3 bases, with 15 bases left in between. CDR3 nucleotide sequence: TGTGCCAGCAACTATCCCACAGGGCACTATGGCTACACCTTC. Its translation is CASNYPTGHYGYTF.

In nucleotides, the CDR3 is TGTGCCCCGGGGGCAGAGGGAGACCGGAGCTCTGGAAACACCATATATTTT. Encoded protein: CAPGAEGDRSSGNTIYF. V and J are TRBV21-1 and TRBJ1-3. TRBV21-1 has pseudogene status. This CDR3 contains 17 residues.

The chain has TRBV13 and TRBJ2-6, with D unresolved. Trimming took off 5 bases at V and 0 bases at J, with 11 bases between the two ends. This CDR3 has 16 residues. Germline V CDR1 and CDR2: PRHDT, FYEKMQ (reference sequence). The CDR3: CASSPMGLSGANVLTF. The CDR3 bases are TGTGCCAGCAGCCCCATGGGCCTCTCTGGGGCCAACGTCCTGACTTTC.

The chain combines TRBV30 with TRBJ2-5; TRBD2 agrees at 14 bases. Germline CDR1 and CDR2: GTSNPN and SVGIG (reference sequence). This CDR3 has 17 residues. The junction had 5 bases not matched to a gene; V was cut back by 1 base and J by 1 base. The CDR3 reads CAWSGTSGGLFQETQYF. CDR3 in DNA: TGTGCCTGGAGTGGGACTAGCGGGGGGTTATTCCAAGAGACCCAGTACTTC.

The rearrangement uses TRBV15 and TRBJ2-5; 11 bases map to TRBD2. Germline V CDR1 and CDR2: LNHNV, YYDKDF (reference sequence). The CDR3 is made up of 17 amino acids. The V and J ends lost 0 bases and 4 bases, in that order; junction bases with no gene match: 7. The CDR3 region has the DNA TGTGCCACCAGCAGAGATCACCCCACTAGCGGGGGAGAGACCCAGTACTTC. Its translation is CATSRDHPTSGGETQYF.

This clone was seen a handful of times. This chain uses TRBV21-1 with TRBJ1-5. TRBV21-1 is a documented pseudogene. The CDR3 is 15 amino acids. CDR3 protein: CASSGAAEPNQPQHF. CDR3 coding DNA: TGTGCCAGCAGCGGGGCAGCGGAGCCCAATCAGCCCCAGCATTTT.

CDR3 nucleotides: TGTGCCAGCAGTTTGACAGGGGTGAACACTGAAGCTTTCTTT. This translates into CASSLTGVNTEAFF. V gene TRBV27 combines with J gene TRBJ1-1, with TRBD1 identical over 8 bases. After removal of 3 bases from V and 0 bases from J, the junction contained 0 bases not matched to a gene. The germline V gene encodes CDR1 MNHEY and CDR2 SMNVEV (reference sequence). This CDR3 spans 14 amino acids.

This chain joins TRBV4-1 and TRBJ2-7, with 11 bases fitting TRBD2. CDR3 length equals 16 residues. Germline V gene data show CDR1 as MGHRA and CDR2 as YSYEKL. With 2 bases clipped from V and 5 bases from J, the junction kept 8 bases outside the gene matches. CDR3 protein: CASSQHRLAGSNEQYF. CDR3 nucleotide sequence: TGCGCCAGCAGCCAACACAGACTAGCGGGATCTAACGAGCAGTACTTC.

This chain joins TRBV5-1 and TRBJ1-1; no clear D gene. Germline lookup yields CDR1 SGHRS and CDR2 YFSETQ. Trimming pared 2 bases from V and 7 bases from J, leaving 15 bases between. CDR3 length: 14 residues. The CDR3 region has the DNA TGCGCCAGCAGCTTATTAGACCGAGGAAGTGAAGCTTTCTTT. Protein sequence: CASSLLDRGSEAFF.

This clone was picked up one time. The DNA for the CDR3 is TGTGCCAGCAGCCCCGCCGACCTTGGAGCAACGGAGACCCAGTACTTC. It codes for CASSPADLGATETQYF. The chain combines TRBV14 with TRBJ2-5; D is undetermined. This CDR3 spans 16 amino acids. V was shortened by 4 bases and J by 5 bases, with 20 bases between the two germline ends. Germline CDR1 SGHDN, CDR2 FVKESK.